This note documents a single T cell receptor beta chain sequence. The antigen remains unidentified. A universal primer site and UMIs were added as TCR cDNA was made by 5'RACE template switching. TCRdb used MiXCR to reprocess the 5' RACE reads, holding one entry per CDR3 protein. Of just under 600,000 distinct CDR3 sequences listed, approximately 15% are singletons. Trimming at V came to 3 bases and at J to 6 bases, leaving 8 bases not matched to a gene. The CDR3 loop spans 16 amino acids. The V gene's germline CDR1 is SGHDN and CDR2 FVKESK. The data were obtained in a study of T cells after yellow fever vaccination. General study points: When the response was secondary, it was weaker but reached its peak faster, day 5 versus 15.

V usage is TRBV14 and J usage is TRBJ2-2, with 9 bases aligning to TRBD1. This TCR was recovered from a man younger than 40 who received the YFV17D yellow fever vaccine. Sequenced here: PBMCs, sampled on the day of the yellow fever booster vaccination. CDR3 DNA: TGTGCCAGCAGCCAGGGACAGGGTCTCGGCCCCGGGGAGCTGTTTTTT. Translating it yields CASSQGQGLGPGELFF.